The count of the clone carrying this T cell receptor beta chain is one. The sample comes from a study of blood T cell repertoires in COVID-19. Study context: Sources were T cells, B-cell-depleted T cells, or PBMCs; the material itself was cDNA or gDNA.

Profiling relied on immunoSEQ multiplex PCR, and the TCRdb table lists in-frame clones only, not all of them. The sample includes tens of thousands of clones, less than 95% of them seen just once. The CDR3 is made up of 16 amino acids. From germline, CDR1 is SGHTA and CDR2 FQGNSA. Trimming removed 6 bases from V and 0 bases from J, with 15 bases in between. J is TRBJ2-4 and V is TRBV7-2; D is uncertain. Sequencing was performed on peripheral blood. This sequence originates from a man between 65 and 85 years old with acute or convalescent COVID-19. The CDR3 DNA reads as TGTGCCAGCAGACCCCCCGGTATAATAGCCAAAAACATTCAGTACTTC. It encodes CASRPPGIIAKNIQYF.